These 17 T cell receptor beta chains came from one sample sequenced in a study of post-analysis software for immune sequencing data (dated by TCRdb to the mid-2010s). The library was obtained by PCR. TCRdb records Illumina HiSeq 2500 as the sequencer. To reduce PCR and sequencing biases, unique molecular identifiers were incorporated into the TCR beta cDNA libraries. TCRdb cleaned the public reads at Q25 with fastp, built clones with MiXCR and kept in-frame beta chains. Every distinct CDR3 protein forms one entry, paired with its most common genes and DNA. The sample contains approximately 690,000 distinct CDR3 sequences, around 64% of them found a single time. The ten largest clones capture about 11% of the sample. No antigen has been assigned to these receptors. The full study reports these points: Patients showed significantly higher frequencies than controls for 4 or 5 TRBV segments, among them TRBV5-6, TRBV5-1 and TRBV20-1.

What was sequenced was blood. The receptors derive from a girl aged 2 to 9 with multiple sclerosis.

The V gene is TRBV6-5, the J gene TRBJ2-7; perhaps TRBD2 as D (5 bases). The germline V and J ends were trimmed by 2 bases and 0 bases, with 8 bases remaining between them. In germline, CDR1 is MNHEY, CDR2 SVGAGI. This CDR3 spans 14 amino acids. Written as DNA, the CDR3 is TGTGCCAGCAGTTACCCCGGGAACTCCTACGAGCAGTACTTC. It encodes CASSYPGNSYEQYF.

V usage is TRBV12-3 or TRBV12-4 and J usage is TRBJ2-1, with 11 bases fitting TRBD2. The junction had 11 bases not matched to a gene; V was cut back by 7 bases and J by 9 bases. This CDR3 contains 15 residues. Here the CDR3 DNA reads TGTGCCAGCACTCAGACTAGCGGGATTGGCAGTGAGCAGTTCTTC. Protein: CASTQTSGIGSEQFF.

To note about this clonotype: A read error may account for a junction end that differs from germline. As DNA, the CDR3 is TGTGCCAGCTCGGGACAGAGCTCCTACGTGCAGTACTTC. Its translation: CASSGQSSYVQYF. The chain uses TRBV6-1 and TRBJ2-7, with 7 positions matching TRBD1. The germline gives CDR1 MNHNS, CDR2 SASEGT. The CDR3 is made up of 13 amino acids.

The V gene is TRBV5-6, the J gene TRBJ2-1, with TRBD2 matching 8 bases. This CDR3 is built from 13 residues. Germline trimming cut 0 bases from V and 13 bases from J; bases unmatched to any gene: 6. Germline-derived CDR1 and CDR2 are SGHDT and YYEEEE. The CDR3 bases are TGTGCCAGCAGCTTGGGCGGGAGGCCCGGTCAGTTCTTC. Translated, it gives CASSLGGRPGQFF.

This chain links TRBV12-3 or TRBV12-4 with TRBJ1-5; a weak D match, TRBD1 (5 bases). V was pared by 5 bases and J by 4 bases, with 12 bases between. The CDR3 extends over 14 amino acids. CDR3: CASSPSPGNQPQHF. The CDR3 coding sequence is TGTGCCAGCAGTCCTTCTCCAGGGAATCAGCCCCAGCATTTT.

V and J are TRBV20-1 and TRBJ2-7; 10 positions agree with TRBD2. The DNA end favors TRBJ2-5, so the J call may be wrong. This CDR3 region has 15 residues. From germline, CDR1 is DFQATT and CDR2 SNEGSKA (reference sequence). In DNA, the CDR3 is TGCAGTGCTAATAACCTAGCGGGAGTTAGAGAGACCCAGTACTTC. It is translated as CSANNLAGVRETQYF.

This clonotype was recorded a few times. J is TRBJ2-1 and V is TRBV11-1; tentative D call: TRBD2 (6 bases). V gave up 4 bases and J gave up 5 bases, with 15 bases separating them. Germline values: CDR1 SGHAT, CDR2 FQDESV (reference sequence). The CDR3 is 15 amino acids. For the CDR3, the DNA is TGTGCCAGCAGCTCGTCTAGCGCGGGACACAATGAGCAGTTCTTC. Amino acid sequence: CASSSSSAGHNEQFF.

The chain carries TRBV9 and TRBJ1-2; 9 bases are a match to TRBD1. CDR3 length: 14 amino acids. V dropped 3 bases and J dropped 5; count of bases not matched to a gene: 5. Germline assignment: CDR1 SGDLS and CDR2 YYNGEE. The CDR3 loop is CASSATGTGYGYTF. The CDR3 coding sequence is TGTGCCAGCAGCGCTACCGGGACAGGGTATGGCTACACCTTC.

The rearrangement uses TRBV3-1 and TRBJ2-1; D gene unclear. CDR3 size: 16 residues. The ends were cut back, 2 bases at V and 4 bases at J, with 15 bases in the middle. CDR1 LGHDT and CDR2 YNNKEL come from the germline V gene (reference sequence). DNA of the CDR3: TGTGCCAGCAGCCAACTTCCGGCAGACCCATACAATGAGCAGTTCTTC. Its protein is CASSQLPADPYNEQFF.

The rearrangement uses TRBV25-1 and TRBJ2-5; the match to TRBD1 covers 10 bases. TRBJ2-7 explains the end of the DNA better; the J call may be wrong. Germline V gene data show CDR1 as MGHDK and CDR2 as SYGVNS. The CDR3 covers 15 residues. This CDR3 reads CASSDEGTGVSEQYF. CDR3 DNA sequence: TGTGCCAGCAGTGACGAAGGGACAGGGGTCTCCGAGCAGTACTTC.

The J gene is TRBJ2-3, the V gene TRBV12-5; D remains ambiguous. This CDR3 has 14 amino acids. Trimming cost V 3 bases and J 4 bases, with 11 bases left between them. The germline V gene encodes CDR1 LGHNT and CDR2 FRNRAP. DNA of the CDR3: TGTGCTAGTGGTTTAACCCCCGCGGCAGATACGCAGTATTTT. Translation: CASGLTPAADTQYF.

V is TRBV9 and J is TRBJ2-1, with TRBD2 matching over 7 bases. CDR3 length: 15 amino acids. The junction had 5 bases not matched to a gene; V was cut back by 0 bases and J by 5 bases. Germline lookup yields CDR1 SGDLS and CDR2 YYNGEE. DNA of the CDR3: TGTGCCAGCAGCGTAGGGGCGGGAGCGAACAATGAGCAGTTCTTC. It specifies CASSVGAGANNEQFF.

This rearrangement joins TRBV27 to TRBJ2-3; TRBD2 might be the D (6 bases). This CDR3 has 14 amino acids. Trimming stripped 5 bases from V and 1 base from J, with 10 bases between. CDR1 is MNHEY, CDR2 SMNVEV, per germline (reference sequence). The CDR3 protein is CASSRPSGTDTQYF. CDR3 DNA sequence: TGTGCCAGCAGTAGGCCTAGCGGCACAGATACGCAGTATTTT.

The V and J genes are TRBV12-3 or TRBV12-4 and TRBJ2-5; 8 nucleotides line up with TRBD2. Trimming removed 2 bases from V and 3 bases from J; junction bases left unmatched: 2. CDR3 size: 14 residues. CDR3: CASSLSAGEETQYF. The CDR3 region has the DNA TGTGCCAGCAGTTTATCAGCGGGGGAAGAGACCCAGTACTTC.

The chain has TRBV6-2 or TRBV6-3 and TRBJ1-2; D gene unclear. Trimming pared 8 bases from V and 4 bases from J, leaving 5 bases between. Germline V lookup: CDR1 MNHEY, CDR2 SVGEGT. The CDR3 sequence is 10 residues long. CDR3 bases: TGTGCCAGCGAGAGCTATGGCTACACCTTC. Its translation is CASESYGYTF.

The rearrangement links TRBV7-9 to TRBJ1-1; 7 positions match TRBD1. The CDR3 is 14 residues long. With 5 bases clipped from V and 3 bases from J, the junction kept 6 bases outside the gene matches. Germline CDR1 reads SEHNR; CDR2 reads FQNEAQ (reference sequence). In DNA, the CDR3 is TGTGCCAGCAGCCGGACAGGCGAAGACACTGAAGCTTTCTTT. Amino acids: CASSRTGEDTEAFF.

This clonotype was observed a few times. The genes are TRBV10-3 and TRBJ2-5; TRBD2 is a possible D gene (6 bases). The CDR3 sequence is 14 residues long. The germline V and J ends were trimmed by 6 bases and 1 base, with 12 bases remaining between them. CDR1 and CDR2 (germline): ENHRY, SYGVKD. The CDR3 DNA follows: TGTGCCATCAGGGAAGAGCGGGCCCAAGAGACCCAGTACTTC. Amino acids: CAIREERAQETQYF.